These 24 T cell receptor beta chains were all obtained from the same sample, sequenced in a study of PD-1 blockade in classical Hodgkin lymphoma. Method: immunoSEQ multiplex PCR; TCRdb's copy keeps in-frame clones and lacks some. The repertoire consists of approximately 100,000 clones, with about 89% occurring once and the leading ten covering around 7%. Every one of the patients relapsed after autologous stem cell transplantation (brentuximab vedotin exposure was variable). The source material was peripheral blood mononuclear cells (PBMCs), sampled before the second cycle of nivolumab. These receptors originate from a human donor with classical Hodgkin lymphoma.

This rearrangement joins TRBV6-5 to TRBJ2-3; 10 positions match TRBD2. Losses at the gene ends were 7 bases for V and 0 bases for J; bases not matched to a gene: 1. The germline CDR1 and CDR2 sequences are MNHEY and SVGAGI. The CDR3 extends over 14 amino acids. The CDR3 nucleotides are TGTGCCAGCAAGGGACTAGCGAGCACAGATACGCAGTATTTT. This encodes CASKGLASTDTQYF.

This chain uses TRBV25-1 with TRBJ1-2, with D tentatively TRBD1 (6 bases). The V and J ends lost 2 bases and 6 bases respectively, with 19 bases between them. CDR3 length: 16 amino acids. The germline CDR1 and CDR2 sequences are MGHDK and SYGVNS. The CDR3 DNA follows: TGTGCCAGCAGTGAACCCTCCGGGGGGCACTATCATGGCTACACCTTC. Its translation: CASSEPSGGHYHGYTF.

This clone was observed a few times. The chain carries TRBV11-2 and TRBJ1-1; 11 nucleotides align to TRBD1. The junction had 3 bases not matched to a gene; V was cut back by 4 bases and J by 2 bases. The germline gives CDR1 SGHAT, CDR2 FQNNGV. The CDR3 runs to 15 residues. The CDR3 spells CASSSGQGVNTEAFF. CDR3 bases: TGTGCCAGCAGCTCGGGACAGGGGGTTAACACTGAAGCTTTCTTT. Combining the CDR3 with reference TRBV11-2 and TRBJ1-1 gives the whole variable domain EAGVAQSPRYKIIEKRQSVAFWCNPISGHATLYWYQQILGQGPKLLIQFQNNGVVDDSQLPKDRFSAERLKGVDSTLKIQPAKLEDSAVYLCASSSGQGVNTEAFFGQGTRLTVV.

The rearrangement links TRBV7-9 to TRBJ2-7, with D hard to call. The CDR3 runs 13 residues. From germline, CDR1 is SEHNR and CDR2 FQNEAQ (reference sequence). Deletions cut 8 bases from V and 1 base from J, with 12 bases between. In DNA, the CDR3 is TGTGCCAGCCACGACCCGGGTTCCTACGAGCAGTACTTC. This sequence encodes CASHDPGSYEQYF.

The chain is built from TRBV5-1 and TRBJ2-3; D remains unclear. The CDR3 loop spans 13 amino acids. Trimming pared 0 bases from V and 4 bases from J, leaving 6 bases between. Germline CDR1 is SGHRS and CDR2 is YFSETQ. CDR3 sequence: CASSLASPDTQYF. For the CDR3, the DNA is TGCGCCAGCAGCTTGGCCAGCCCAGATACGCAGTATTTT.

This CDR3 is CAWSAGPSTPYTF. CDR3 nucleotides: TGTGCCTGGAGTGCAGGACCATCAACCCCCTACACCTTC. The chain uses TRBV30 and TRBJ1-2; D not certain. Germline-derived CDR1 and CDR2 are GTSNPN and SVGIG (reference sequence). Trimming stripped 1 base from V and 10 bases from J, with 16 bases between. The CDR3 consists of 13 residues.

The chain joins TRBV19 to TRBJ2-1; TRBD2 aligns across 14 bases. This CDR3 has 17 amino acids. With V trimmed by 5 bases and J by 0 bases, 3 bases remained unmatched. Per germline, CDR1 LNHDA and CDR2 SQIVND (reference sequence). For the CDR3, the DNA is TGTGCCAGTAGTTGGACTAGCGGGGGGAGCTCCTACAATGAGCAGTTCTTC. It translates to CASSWTSGGSSYNEQFF.

J is TRBJ1-4 and V is TRBV5-1; possibly TRBD1 for D (5 bases). V was shortened by 1 base and J by 10 bases, with 20 bases between the two germline ends. CDR1 and CDR2 from the germline V gene are SGHRS and YFSETQ. There are 16 residues in the CDR3. The CDR3 bases are TGCGCCAGCAGCTTGCAGGCGGGGGTGTTAATTGCAAAACTGTTTTTT. It is translated as CASSLQAGVLIAKLFF.

CDR3 region: CASSPASSGNTIYF. The CDR3 DNA is TGTGCCAGCAGCCCCGCCAGCTCTGGAAACACCATATATTTT. The J gene is TRBJ1-3, the V gene TRBV6-5; D gene uncertain. Germline loops: CDR1 MNHEY, CDR2 SVGAGI. The CDR3 is 14 residues long. Trimming took 6 bases from V and 0 from J, leaving 9 bases between them.

The chain uses TRBV9 and TRBJ2-3; 9 bases map to TRBD2. CDR3 length: 15 residues. V was clipped by 0 bases and J by 4 bases; unmatched bases: 3. CDR1 SGDLS and CDR2 YYNGEE come from the germline V gene. DNA of the CDR3: TGTGCCAGCAGCGTAGGCGGGGGGGCCGCAGATACGCAGTATTTT. Translating gives CASSVGGGAADTQYF. Using reference TRBV9 and TRBJ2-3 for the parts outside the CDR3, the full variable domain is DSGVTQTPKHLITATGQRVTLRCSPRSGDLSVYWYQQSLDQGLQFLIQYYNGEERAKGNILERFSAQQFPDLHSELNLSSLELGDSALYFCASSVGGGAADTQYFGPGTRLTVL.

This clone has just one count. The rearrangement links TRBV27 to TRBJ2-7, with 9 positions matching TRBD2. Looked up from germline, CDR1 is MNHEY and CDR2 is SMNVEV (reference sequence). V dropped 4 bases and J dropped 4; count of bases not matched to a gene: 8. CDR3 length: 15 amino acids. CDR3 region: CASSSRRGGGYEQYF. CDR3 nucleotide sequence: TGTGCCAGCAGTTCCCGGCGGGGGGGTGGTTACGAGCAGTACTTC.

This chain connects TRBV10-1 to TRBJ1-3; D remains ambiguous. Trimming took off 4 bases at V and 2 bases at J, with 9 bases between the two ends. This CDR3 has 14 amino acids. Germline CDR1 reads WNHNN; CDR2 reads SYGVQD (reference sequence). The CDR3 region has the DNA TGCGCCAGCAGTGGCCCCCACCCTGGAAACACCATATATTTT. It codes for CASSGPHPGNTIYF.

The chain combines TRBV7-9 with TRBJ2-1; 8 positions match TRBD2. Germline V gives CDR1 SEHNR, CDR2 FQNEAQ (reference sequence). The trim removed 6 bases at V and 5 bases at J, leaving 9 bases unmatched. This CDR3 contains 15 residues. The CDR3 loop reads CASSQGLGDNNEQFF. The CDR3 region has the DNA TGTGCCAGCAGTCAGGGACTAGGGGATAACAATGAGCAGTTCTTC.

The gene calls are TRBV28 and TRBJ1-5; the D is unclear. Trimming left V 1 base short and J 0 bases short, with 22 bases between. There are 20 residues in the CDR3. Germline CDR1 is MDHEN and CDR2 is SYDVKM. The CDR3 protein is CASSLFRIYLPYYSNQPQHF. For the CDR3, the DNA is TGTGCCAGCAGTTTATTCCGGATATACTTACCTTATTATAGCAATCAGCCCCAGCATTTT.

The chain links TRBV11-1 to TRBJ2-1, with 8 nucleotides matching TRBD2. The trim removed 6 bases at V and 8 bases at J, leaving 15 bases unmatched. This CDR3 contains 16 residues. CDR1 is SGHAT and CDR2 is FQDESV in the germline V gene (reference sequence). The CDR3 nucleotides read TGTGCCAGCAGGGTACAGACGGGGGGGCCGGCCGATGAGCAGTTCTTC. Protein sequence: CASRVQTGGPADEQFF.

The rearrangement joins TRBV2 to TRBJ1-1, with 8 bases that match TRBD1. V gave up 2 bases and J gave up 6 bases; unmatched junction bases: 8. CDR3 length equals 15 residues. The germline CDR1 and CDR2 sequences are SNHLY and FYNNEI. The CDR3 region is CASSELQGGVAEAFF. The CDR3, as DNA: TGTGCCAGCAGTGAACTACAGGGGGGAGTGGCTGAAGCTTTCTTT.

The rearrangement joins TRBV13 to TRBJ2-5; D is perhaps TRBD1 or TRBD2 (5 bases each). With 0 bases removed from V and 5 bases from J, the gap between germline ends came to 10 bases. CDR3 length: 14 amino acids. Germline CDR1 reads PRHDT; CDR2 reads FYEKMQ (reference sequence). CDR3 DNA: TGTGCCAGCAGCTTAGGACTAGAGGGGGAGACCCAGTACTTC. It is translated as CASSLGLEGETQYF.

The chain has TRBV7-8 and TRBJ1-5, with 10 positions matching TRBD1. Germline V lookup: CDR1 SGHVS, CDR2 FQNEAQ. Germline trimming cut 3 bases from V and 4 bases from J; bases unmatched to any gene: 6. This CDR3 has 16 residues. The CDR3 here is CASSFDRGLENQPQHF. In DNA, the CDR3 is TGTGCCAGCAGCTTTGACAGGGGGCTAGAGAATCAGCCCCAGCATTTT.

The V and J genes are TRBV4-1 and TRBJ2-1; D ambiguous. This CDR3 has 15 residues. V lost 3 bases and J lost 2, with 11 bases in between. CDR1 MGHRA and CDR2 YSYEKL come from the germline V gene. This chain's CDR3 is CASSQGPLPYNEQFF. DNA for the CDR3: TGCGCCAGCAGCCAGGGCCCGCTGCCCTACAATGAGCAGTTCTTC.

The chain combines TRBV15 with TRBJ1-2; 8 bases map to TRBD1. Germline CDR1 is LNHNV and CDR2 is YYDKDF (reference sequence). The CDR3 contains 22 residues. Trimming at V came to 5 bases and at J to 4 bases, leaving 30 bases not matched to a gene. The CDR3 DNA follows: TGTGCCACCAGCGATAACTTTTACCCACCGACCCCGGGACAGGAGCTATTCTATGGCTACACCTTC. Protein sequence: CATSDNFYPPTPGQELFYGYTF.

V and J are TRBV2 and TRBJ1-1, with D tentatively TRBD1 (5 bases). Germline CDR1 is SNHLY and CDR2 is FYNNEI. With 4 bases removed from V and 0 bases from J, the gap between germline ends came to 12 bases. This CDR3 contains 15 residues. The CDR3 DNA is TGTGCCAGCAGTGGGCAGGGACGGATGAACACTGAAGCTTTCTTT. Translated: CASSGQGRMNTEAFF. Supplemented by reference TRBV2 and TRBJ1-1, the full variable domain reads EPEVTQTPSHQVTQMGQEVILRCVPISNHLYFYWYRQILGQKVEFLVSFYNNEISEKSEIFDDQFSVERPDGSNFTLKIRSTKLEDSAMYFCASSGQGRMNTEAFFGQGTRLTVV.

The chain carries TRBV25-1 and TRBJ2-7; D perhaps matches TRBD1 (6 bases). This CDR3 region has 16 residues. Germline CDR1 and CDR2: MGHDK and SYGVNS. Between the trimmed V and J ends, which lost 6 bases and 2 bases, there was a span of 20 bases. CDR3 loop: CASSEITGSLTYEQYF. The CDR3 nucleotides are TGTGCCAGCAGCGAGATAACAGGGTCTCTCACCTACGAGCAGTACTTC.

V usage is TRBV7-9 and J usage is TRBJ1-1; no clear D gene. The CDR3 has 9 amino acids. Looked up from germline, CDR1 is SEHNR and CDR2 is FQNEAQ (reference sequence). Trimming shortened V by 11 bases and J by 2 bases, and 3 bases separated the two germline ends. CDR3 region: CAGNTEAFF. The CDR3, as DNA: TGTGCCGGTAACACTGAAGCTTTCTTT.

This chain connects TRBV5-6 to TRBJ2-7; weak D call: TRBD1 (6 bases). The V end lost 4 bases, the J end lost 3 bases, and 8 bases lay between the germline ends. CDR1 and CDR2 (germline): SGHDT, YYEEEE. This CDR3 spans 12 amino acids. The CDR3 loop is CASSGTSYEQYF. The CDR3 DNA sequence: TGTGCCAGCAGCGGGACAAGCTACGAGCAGTACTTC.